Detailed here is one TCR beta chain. Its matching antigen is unknown. Germline CDR1 is MDHEN and CDR2 is SYDVKM. This CDR3 region has 14 residues. Trimming left V 3 bases short and J 7 bases short, with 12 bases between. The data derive from a study of T cell responses to AZD1222 COVID-19 vaccine. Study-level results: Vaccine-associated CD4 TCRs ranged over spike, dominating at 160-218 and 743-854.

The table came from immunoSEQ multiplex PCR; TCRdb's copy has only in-frame clones and leaves some out. The sample shows 150,000 to 200,000 clones, approximately 90% of them seen only once. The sample here was peripheral blood, taken 28 days after the second AZD1222 dose. The chain recombines TRBV28 with TRBJ1-4; possible D gene TRBD1, 6 bases. This TCR came from an adult who received the AZD1222 COVID-19 vaccine. This CDR3 is CASSLWGRSEKLFF. The CDR3, as DNA: TGTGCCAGCAGTTTGTGGGGGCGGAGTGAAAAACTGTTTTTT.